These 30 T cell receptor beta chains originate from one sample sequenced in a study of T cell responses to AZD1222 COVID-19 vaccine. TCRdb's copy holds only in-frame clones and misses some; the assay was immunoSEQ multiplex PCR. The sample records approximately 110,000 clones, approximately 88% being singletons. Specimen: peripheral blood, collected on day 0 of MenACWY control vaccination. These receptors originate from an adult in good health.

As DNA, the CDR3 is TGTGCCAGCAGCCAAGATTACCCGGGACAGCGGAGCTCTGGAAACACCATATATTTT. Translation gives CASSQDYPGQRSSGNTIYF. The V gene is TRBV3-1 (or the pseudogene TRBV3-2), the J gene TRBJ1-3, with 7 bases fitting TRBD1. The CDR3 covers 19 residues. Germline V gene sequence: CDR1 LGHDT, CDR2 YNNKEL (reference sequence). V trimming: 0 bases; J trimming: 0 bases; junction bases outside the gene matches: 11.

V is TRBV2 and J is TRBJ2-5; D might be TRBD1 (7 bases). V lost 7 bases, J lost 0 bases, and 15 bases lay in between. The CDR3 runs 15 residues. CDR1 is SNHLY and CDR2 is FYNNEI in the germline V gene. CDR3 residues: CASTARRGDQETQYF. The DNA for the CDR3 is TGTGCCAGCACTGCCCGCAGGGGGGACCAAGAGACCCAGTACTTC.

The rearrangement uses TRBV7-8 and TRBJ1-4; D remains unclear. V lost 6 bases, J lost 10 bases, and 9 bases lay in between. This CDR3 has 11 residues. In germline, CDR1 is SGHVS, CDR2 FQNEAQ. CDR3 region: CASSITGKLFF. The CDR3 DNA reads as TGTGCCAGCAGTATCACGGGAAAACTGTTTTTT.

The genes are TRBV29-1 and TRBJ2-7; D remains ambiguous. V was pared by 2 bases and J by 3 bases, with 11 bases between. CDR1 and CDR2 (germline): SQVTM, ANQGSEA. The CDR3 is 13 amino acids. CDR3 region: CSVETGLLYEQYF. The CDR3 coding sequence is TGCAGCGTTGAAACTGGGCTGCTCTACGAGCAGTACTTC.

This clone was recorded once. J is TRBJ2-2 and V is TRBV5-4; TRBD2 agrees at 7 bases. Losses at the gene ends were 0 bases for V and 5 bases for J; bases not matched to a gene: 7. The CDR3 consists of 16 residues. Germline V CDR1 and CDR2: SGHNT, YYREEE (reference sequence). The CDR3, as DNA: TGTGCCAGCAGCTTGGAGGGAGGGGTTCGAACCGGGGAGCTGTTTTTT. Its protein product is CASSLEGGVRTGELFF.

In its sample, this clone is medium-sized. DNA of the CDR3: TGTGCCAGCAGGGCCCGACTAGCGGGGGCCTACGAGCAGTACTTC. Translating gives CASRARLAGAYEQYF. The chain is built from TRBV27 and TRBJ2-7, with 12 positions matching TRBD2. V shed 6 bases, J shed 2 bases, and the junction held 5 bases outside the gene matches. Germline lookup yields CDR1 MNHEY and CDR2 SMNVEV (reference sequence). This CDR3 has 15 amino acids.

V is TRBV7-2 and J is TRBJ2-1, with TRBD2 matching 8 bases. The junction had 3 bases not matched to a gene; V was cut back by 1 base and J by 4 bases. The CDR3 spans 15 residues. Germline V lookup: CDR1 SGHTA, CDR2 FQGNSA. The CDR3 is CASSLVSGVYNEQFF. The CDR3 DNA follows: TGTGCCAGCAGCTTAGTTAGCGGGGTATACAATGAGCAGTTCTTC.

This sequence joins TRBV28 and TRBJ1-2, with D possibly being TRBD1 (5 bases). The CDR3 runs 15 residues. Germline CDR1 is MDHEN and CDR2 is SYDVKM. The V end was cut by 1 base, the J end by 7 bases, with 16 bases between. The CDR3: CASSLYRGPRSGYTF. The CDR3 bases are TGTGCCAGCAGTTTATATCGGGGACCCAGGAGTGGCTACACCTTC.

The CDR3 nucleotides are TGTGCCAGCAAGGCAGGGGCGGGTTCACCCCTCCACTTT. Its translation is CASKAGAGSPLHF. The rearrangement joins TRBV27 to TRBJ1-6; perhaps TRBD1 as D (6 bases). The CDR3 spans 13 residues. V was pared by 7 bases and J by 9 bases, with 13 bases between. From germline, CDR1 is MNHEY and CDR2 SMNVEV (reference sequence).

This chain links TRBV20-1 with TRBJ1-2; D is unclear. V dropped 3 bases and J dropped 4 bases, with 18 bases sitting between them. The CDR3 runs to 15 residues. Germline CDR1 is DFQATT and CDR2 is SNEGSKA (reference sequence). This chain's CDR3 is CSASTPKGWSYGYTF. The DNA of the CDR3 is TGCAGTGCTAGTACCCCCAAGGGTTGGTCCTATGGCTACACCTTC.

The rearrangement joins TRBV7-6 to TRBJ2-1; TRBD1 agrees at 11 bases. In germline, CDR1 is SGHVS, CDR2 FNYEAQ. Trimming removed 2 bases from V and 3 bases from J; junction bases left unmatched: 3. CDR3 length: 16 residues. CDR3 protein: CASSLRGQGVYNEQFF. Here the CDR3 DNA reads TGTGCCAGCAGCTTAAGGGGACAGGGGGTCTACAATGAGCAGTTCTTC.

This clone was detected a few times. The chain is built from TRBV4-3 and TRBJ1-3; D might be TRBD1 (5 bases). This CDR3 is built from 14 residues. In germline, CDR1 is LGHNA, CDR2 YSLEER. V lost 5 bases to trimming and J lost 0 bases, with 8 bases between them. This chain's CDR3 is CASSSGYSGNTIYF. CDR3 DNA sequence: TGCGCCAGCAGCTCAGGGTACTCTGGAAACACCATATATTTT.

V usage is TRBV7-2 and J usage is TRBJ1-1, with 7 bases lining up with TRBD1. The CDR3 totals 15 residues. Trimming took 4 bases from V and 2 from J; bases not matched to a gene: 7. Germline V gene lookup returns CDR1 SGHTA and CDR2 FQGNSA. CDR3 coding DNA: TGTGCCAGCAGCTCCACCGGGACAGCAAACACTGAAGCTTTCTTT. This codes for CASSSTGTANTEAFF.

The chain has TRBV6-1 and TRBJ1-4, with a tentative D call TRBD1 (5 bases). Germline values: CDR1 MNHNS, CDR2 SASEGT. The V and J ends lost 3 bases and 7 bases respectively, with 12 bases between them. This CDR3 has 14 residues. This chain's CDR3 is CASSDTGRTEKLFF. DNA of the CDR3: TGTGCCAGCAGTGATACAGGACGGACTGAAAAACTGTTTTTT.

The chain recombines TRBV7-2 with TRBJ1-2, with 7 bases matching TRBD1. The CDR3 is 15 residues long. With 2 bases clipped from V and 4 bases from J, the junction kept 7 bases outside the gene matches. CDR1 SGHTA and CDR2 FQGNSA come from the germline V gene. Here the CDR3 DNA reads TGTGCCAGCAGCTTACCGAGACAGGGAGGCTATGGCTACACCTTC. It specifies CASSLPRQGGYGYTF.

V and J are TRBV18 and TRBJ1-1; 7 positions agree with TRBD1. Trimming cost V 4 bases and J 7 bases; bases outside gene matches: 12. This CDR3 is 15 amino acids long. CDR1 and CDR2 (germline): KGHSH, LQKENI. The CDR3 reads CASSLSNRGAGEAFF. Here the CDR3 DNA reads TGTGCCAGCTCACTCTCGAACAGGGGTGCGGGTGAAGCTTTCTTT.

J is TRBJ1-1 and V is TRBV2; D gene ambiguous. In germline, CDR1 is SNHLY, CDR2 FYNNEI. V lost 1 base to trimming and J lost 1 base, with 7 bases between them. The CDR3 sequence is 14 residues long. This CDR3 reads CASSEGQPNTEAFF. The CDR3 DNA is TGTGCCAGCAGTGAAGGCCAACCGAACACTGAAGCTTTCTTT.

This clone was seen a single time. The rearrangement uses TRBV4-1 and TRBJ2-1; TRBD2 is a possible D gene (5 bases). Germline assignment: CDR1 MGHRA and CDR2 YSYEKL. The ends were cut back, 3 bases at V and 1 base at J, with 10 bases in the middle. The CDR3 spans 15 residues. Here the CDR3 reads CASSQLGGSYNEQFF. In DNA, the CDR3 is TGCGCCAGCAGCCAGCTCGGAGGTTCCTACAATGAGCAGTTCTTC.

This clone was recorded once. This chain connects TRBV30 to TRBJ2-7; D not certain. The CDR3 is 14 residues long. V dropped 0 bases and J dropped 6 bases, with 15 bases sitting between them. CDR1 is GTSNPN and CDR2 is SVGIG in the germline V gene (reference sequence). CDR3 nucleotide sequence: TGTGCCTGGAGTGTTATGAGAACAGTTTCCGAGCAGTACTTC. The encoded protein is CAWSVMRTVSEQYF.

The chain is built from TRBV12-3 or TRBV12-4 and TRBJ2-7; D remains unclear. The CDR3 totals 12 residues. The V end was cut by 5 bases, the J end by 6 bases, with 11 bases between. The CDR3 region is CASSALDLEQYF. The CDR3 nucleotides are TGTGCCAGCAGTGCCCTCGACCTCGAGCAGTACTTC.

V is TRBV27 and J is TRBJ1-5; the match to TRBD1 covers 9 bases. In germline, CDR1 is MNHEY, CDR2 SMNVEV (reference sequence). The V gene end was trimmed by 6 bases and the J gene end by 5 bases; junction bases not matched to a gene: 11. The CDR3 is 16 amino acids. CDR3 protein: CASRKTSQGADQPQHF. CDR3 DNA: TGTGCCAGCAGGAAAACTTCACAGGGGGCTGATCAGCCCCAGCATTTT.

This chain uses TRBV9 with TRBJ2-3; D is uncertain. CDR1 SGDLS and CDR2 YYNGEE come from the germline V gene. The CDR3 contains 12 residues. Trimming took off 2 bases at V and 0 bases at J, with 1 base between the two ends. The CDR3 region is CASSVSTDTQYF. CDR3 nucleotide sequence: TGTGCCAGCAGCGTCAGCACAGATACGCAGTATTTT. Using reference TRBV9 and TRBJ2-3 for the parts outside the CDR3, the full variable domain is DSGVTQTPKHLITATGQRVTLRCSPRSGDLSVYWYQQSLDQGLQFLIQYYNGEERAKGNILERFSAQQFPDLHSELNLSSLELGDSALYFCASSVSTDTQYFGPGTRLTVL.

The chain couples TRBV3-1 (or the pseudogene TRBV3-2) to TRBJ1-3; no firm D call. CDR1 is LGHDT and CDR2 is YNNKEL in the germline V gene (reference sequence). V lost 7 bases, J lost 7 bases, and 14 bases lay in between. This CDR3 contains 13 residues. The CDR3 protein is CASTPRGANTIYF. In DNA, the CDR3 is TGTGCCAGCACCCCGCGGGGTGCGAACACCATATATTTT.

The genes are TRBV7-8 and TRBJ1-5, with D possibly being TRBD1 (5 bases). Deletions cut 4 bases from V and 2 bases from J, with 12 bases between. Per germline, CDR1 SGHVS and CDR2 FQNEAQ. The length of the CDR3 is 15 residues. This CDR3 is CASSWGGSGNQPQHF. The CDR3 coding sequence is TGTGCCAGCAGCTGGGGGGGATCTGGCAATCAGCCCCAGCATTTT.

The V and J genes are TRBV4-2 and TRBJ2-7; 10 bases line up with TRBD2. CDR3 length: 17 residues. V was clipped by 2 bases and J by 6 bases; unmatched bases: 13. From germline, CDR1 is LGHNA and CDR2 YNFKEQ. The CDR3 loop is CASSQTGRLAGVGEQYF. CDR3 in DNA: TGTGCCAGCAGCCAAACCGGGCGGCTAGCGGGAGTCGGCGAGCAGTACTTC.

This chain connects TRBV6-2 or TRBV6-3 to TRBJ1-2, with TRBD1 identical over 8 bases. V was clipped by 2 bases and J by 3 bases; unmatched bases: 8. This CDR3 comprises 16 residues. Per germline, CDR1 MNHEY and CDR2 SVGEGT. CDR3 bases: TGTGCCAGCAGTTACCGCTTGACAGGGGTGCACTATGGCTACACCTTC. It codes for CASSYRLTGVHYGYTF.

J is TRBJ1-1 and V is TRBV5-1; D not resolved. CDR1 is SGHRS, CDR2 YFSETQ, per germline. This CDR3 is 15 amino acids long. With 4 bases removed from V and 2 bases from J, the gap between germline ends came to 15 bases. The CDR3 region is CASSLGPSGNTEAFF. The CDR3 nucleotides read TGCGCCAGCAGCCTGGGCCCCAGCGGAAACACTGAAGCTTTCTTT.

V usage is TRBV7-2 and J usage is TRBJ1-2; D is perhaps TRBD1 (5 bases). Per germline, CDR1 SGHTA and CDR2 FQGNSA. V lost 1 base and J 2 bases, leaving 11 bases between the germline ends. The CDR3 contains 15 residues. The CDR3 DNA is TGTGCCAGCAGCTTAGTAGGGGACGGCAACTATGGCTACACCTTC. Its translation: CASSLVGDGNYGYTF. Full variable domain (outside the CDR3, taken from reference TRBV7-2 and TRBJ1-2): GAGVSQSPSNKVTEKGKDVELRCDPISGHTALYWYRQSLGQGLEFLIYFQGNSAPDKSGLPSDRFSAERTGGSVSTLTIQRTQQEDSAVYLCASSLVGDGNYGYTFGSGTRLTVV.

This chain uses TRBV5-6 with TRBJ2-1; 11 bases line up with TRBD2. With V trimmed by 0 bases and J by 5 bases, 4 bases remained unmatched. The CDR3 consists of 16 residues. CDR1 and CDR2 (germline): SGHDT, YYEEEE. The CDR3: CASSLEWGLADNEQFF. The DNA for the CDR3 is TGTGCCAGCAGCTTGGAGTGGGGACTAGCGGACAATGAGCAGTTCTTC.

CDR3 bases: TGCAGTGCTAGTCCCCCCTTATTTGGAAACACCATATATTTT. This gives the protein CSASPPLFGNTIYF. This rearrangement joins TRBV20-1 to TRBJ1-3; D is uncertain. The V end lost 3 bases, the J end lost 3 bases, and 12 bases lay between the germline ends. From germline, CDR1 is DFQATT and CDR2 SNEGSKA (reference sequence). There are 14 residues in the CDR3.